The 9 T cell receptor beta chains reported below all come from one sample, sequenced in a study of shared clonotypes between healthy human individuals. Generated by immunoSEQ multiplex PCR, the TCRdb table keeps only in-frame clones and is missing some. The sample holds over a million clones, 75% seen once. Sequences were obtained from memory CD4+ T cells sorted from blood. Documented subset: CD45RA-negative fraction. The receptors derive from a man younger than 35 in good health.

On this clone itself: At one boundary the junction diverges from the germline segment, which might be a read error. This chain uses TRBV4-3 with TRBJ2-3; no firm D call. The CDR3 is made up of 16 amino acids. The germline V gene has CDR1 LGHNA and CDR2 YSLEER. This CDR3 is CASSKDIGATADTQYF. The CDR3 DNA reads TGCGCCAGCAGCAAAGACATAGGAGCGACCGCAGATACGCAGTATTTT.

The chain uses TRBV11-2 and TRBJ1-6; 9 nucleotides agree with TRBD1. The CDR3 totals 14 residues. V gave up 3 bases and J gave up 8 bases; unmatched junction bases: 2. CDR1 and CDR2 (germline): SGHAT, FQNNGV. CDR3 nucleotides: TGTGCCAGCAGCTTGGGGACAGGGTATTCACCCCTCCACTTT. Translated, it gives CASSLGTGYSPLHF.

The rearrangement joins TRBV30 to TRBJ2-3; a possible D gene is TRBD1 (6 bases). The CDR3 runs to 14 residues. The germline V gene encodes CDR1 GTSNPN and CDR2 SVGIG (reference sequence). Trimming removed 5 bases at V and 8 bases at J, with 20 bases between. The CDR3 bases are TGTGCCTGGGGCACCGGGACAAGAAGAGGTACGCAGTATTTT. This encodes CAWGTGTRRGTQYF.

The J gene is TRBJ2-5, the V gene TRBV2, with D hard to call. The CDR3 loop spans 14 amino acids. Germline V lookup: CDR1 SNHLY, CDR2 FYNNEI. Trimming took off 7 bases at V and 7 bases at J, with 19 bases between the two ends. CDR3 in amino acids: CASKTDGAGWTQYF. The DNA of the CDR3 is TGTGCCAGCAAAACAGACGGAGCAGGCTGGACCCAGTACTTC. The full variable domain, with the rest looked up from reference TRBV2 and TRBJ2-5, is EPEVTQTPSHQVTQMGQEVILRCVPISNHLYFYWYRQILGQKVEFLVSFYNNEISEKSEIFDDQFSVERPDGSNFTLKIRSTKLEDSAMYFCASKTDGAGWTQYFGPGTRLLVL.

The chain links TRBV10-2 to TRBJ1-5; TRBD1 is a possible D gene (5 bases). Germline CDR1 and CDR2: WSHSY and SAAADI. Trimming removed 6 bases from V and 0 bases from J, with 9 bases in between. The length of the CDR3 is 14 residues. CDR3 loop: CASSAGFSNQPQHF. CDR3 coding DNA: TGCGCCAGCAGCGCAGGGTTTAGCAATCAGCCCCAGCATTTT.

The chain links TRBV5-1 to TRBJ1-1; D is ambiguous. V lost 0 bases to trimming and J lost 9 bases, with 12 bases between them. The CDR3 loop spans 13 amino acids. In germline, CDR1 is SGHRS, CDR2 YFSETQ. The CDR3 region is CASSLAGYSQAFF. DNA of the CDR3: TGCGCCAGCAGCTTGGCCGGTTACAGCCAAGCTTTCTTT.

This chain links TRBV5-1 with TRBJ1-4, with a weak D call TRBD1 (5 bases). The CDR3 runs to 15 residues. V was pared by 4 bases and J by 3 bases, with 13 bases between. The germline V gene has CDR1 SGHRS and CDR2 YFSETQ. DNA of the CDR3: TGCGCCAGCAGCGCCGACGGGGACTCTAATGAAAAACTGTTTTTT. Amino acid sequence: CASSADGDSNEKLFF.

The CDR3 protein is CASSLEAGYEQYF. The CDR3 DNA follows: TGTGCCAGCAGCTTAGAGGCCGGCTACGAGCAGTACTTC. V and J are TRBV7-2 and TRBJ2-7; D gene unclear. CDR3 length: 13 residues. Germline CDR1 SGHTA, CDR2 FQGNSA. Trimming stripped 1 base from V and 3 bases from J, with 7 bases between.

This chain links TRBV30 with TRBJ1-3; the D is unclear. The CDR3 length is 16 residues. Trimming shortened V by 0 bases and J by 0 bases, and 12 bases separated the two germline ends. The germline V gene has CDR1 GTSNPN and CDR2 SVGIG (reference sequence). CDR3 residues: CAWSVLIGSSGNTIYF. The CDR3 nucleotides are TGTGCCTGGAGTGTTCTAATAGGGAGCTCTGGAAACACCATATATTTT.